This passage covers 29 T cell receptor beta chains from one sample sequenced in a study of cytomegalovirus exposure and HLA in healthy donors (dated 2017 in TCRdb). The library was built by means of the immunoSEQ multiplex PCR assay. For the multiplex PCR, a mixture combining 60 forward primers for TCR Vbeta segments and 13 reverse primers for TCR Jbeta segments was used. Drawn from immuneACCESS, this table holds only the in-frame rearrangements with V and J called that TCRdb kept. Clones are partly lost; checked studies trace under half to an unresolved V gene and leave the rest unexplained. The table kept for this sample lists 87,000 or so clones. Of the sample, approximately 15% falls within the top ten clones. Input material: PBMCs. All receptors derive from a man aged 50 to 60 in good health and CMV-seropositive.

This rearrangement joins TRBV13 to TRBJ2-7, with 7 bases identical to TRBD2. Losses at the gene ends were 1 base for V and 2 bases for J; bases not matched to a gene: 5. Germline-derived CDR1 and CDR2 are PRHDT and FYEKMQ (reference sequence). This CDR3 has 15 amino acids. This CDR3 is CASSLDTSAAYEQYF. CDR3 coding DNA: TGTGCCAGCAGCTTAGATACTAGCGCTGCCTACGAGCAGTACTTC.

The rearrangement joins TRBV5-1 to TRBJ2-7; D is possibly TRBD1 (5 bases). The germline V gene has CDR1 SGHRS and CDR2 YFSETQ. Trimming pared 1 base from V and 2 bases from J, leaving 13 bases between. The CDR3 is 15 amino acids. As DNA, the CDR3 is TGCGCCAGCAGCTTGTCCCAGGGCCTAACCTACGAGCAGTACTTC. It specifies CASSLSQGLTYEQYF.

The J gene is TRBJ1-1, the V gene TRBV9; TRBD1 aligns across 8 bases. The CDR3 is 15 residues long. Germline values: CDR1 SGDLS, CDR2 YYNGEE. Losses at the gene ends were 0 bases for V and 6 bases for J; bases not matched to a gene: 7. CDR3 DNA sequence: TGTGCCAGCAGCGTAGCCGGACAGGGCAACTCTGAAGCTTTCTTT. It yields the protein CASSVAGQGNSEAFF.

This chain joins TRBV2 and TRBJ2-2, with D uncertain. V was clipped by 7 bases and J by 4 bases, with 10 bases between them. There are 13 residues in the CDR3. Germline loops: CDR1 SNHLY, CDR2 FYNNEI. CDR3 residues: CASNYASTGELFF. As DNA, the CDR3 is TGTGCCAGCAACTACGCCAGCACCGGGGAGCTGTTTTTT.

The chain is built from TRBV7-6 and TRBJ1-1; the D gene is possibly TRBD1 (6 bases). V lost 4 bases to trimming and J lost 0 bases, with 18 bases between them. CDR3 size: 17 residues. Germline CDR1 reads SGHVS; CDR2 reads FNYEAQ. The CDR3 region has the DNA TGTGCCAGCAGCTATATTAGTGTGAGACAGGTGAACACTGAAGCTTTCTTT. Amino acids: CASSYISVRQVNTEAFF.

The rearrangement joins TRBV9 to TRBJ2-5; 10 bases fit TRBD2. J was trimmed by 5 bases and V by 4 bases; bases with no gene match: 11. Germline CDR1 is SGDLS and CDR2 is YYNGEE. This CDR3 region has 16 residues. CDR3 DNA sequence: TGTGCCAGCAGCCCCACGGGGAGCGGGAGGGGTGAGACCCAGTACTTC. Its translation: CASSPTGSGRGETQYF. The entire variable domain, with the rest obtained from reference TRBV9 and TRBJ2-5, is as follows: DSGVTQTPKHLITATGQRVTLRCSPRSGDLSVYWYQQSLDQGLQFLIQYYNGEERAKGNILERFSAQQFPDLHSELNLSSLELGDSALYFCASSPTGSGRGETQYFGPGTRLLVL.

The J gene is TRBJ1-1, the V gene TRBV25-1; TRBD1 is a possible D gene (5 bases). This CDR3 spans 15 amino acids. V was trimmed by 6 bases and J by 5 bases, leaving 19 bases between them. Germline CDR1 and CDR2: MGHDK and SYGVNS. CDR3 nucleotide sequence: TGTGCCAGCAGGGAGGGGTCCCGGGGGTGGACTGAAGCTTTCTTT. Translated: CASREGSRGWTEAFF.

The V and J genes are TRBV27 and TRBJ2-1, with TRBD1 matching over 7 bases. V gave up 3 bases and J gave up 8 bases; unmatched junction bases: 7. The CDR3 totals 14 residues. The germline gives CDR1 MNHEY, CDR2 SMNVEV (reference sequence). The CDR3 here is CASSFQGVLYEQFF. The CDR3 DNA sequence: TGTGCCAGCAGTTTCCAGGGGGTCCTCTATGAGCAGTTCTTC.

This chain joins TRBV7-2 and TRBJ2-1; the D gene is possibly TRBD1 (6 bases). Trimming removed 1 base at V and 11 bases at J, with 12 bases between. The CDR3 has 13 residues. Germline CDR1 reads SGHTA; CDR2 reads FQGNSA. CDR3 coding DNA: TGTGCCAGCAGCTTAGATGGCCAGGGGAAGCAGTTCTTC. Encoded protein: CASSLDGQGKQFF.

This sequence joins TRBV29-1 and TRBJ2-1, with D perhaps matching TRBD2 (5 bases). Germline lookup yields CDR1 SQVTM and CDR2 ANQGSEA. This CDR3 has 13 amino acids. V was cut by 7 bases and J by 10 bases, with 20 bases left in between. CDR3 in DNA: TGCAGCGCTGAGCGGTGGGAGACGAAGGAGCAGTTCTTC. Amino acid sequence: CSAERWETKEQFF.

On this clone: One end of the junction does not line up with germline, which may come from a read error. The chain combines TRBV7-7 with TRBJ2-5, with TRBD1 matching 7 bases. Germline loops: CDR1 SSHAT, CDR2 FNYEAQ (reference sequence). The CDR3 sequence is 14 residues long. As DNA, the CDR3 is TGTGCTAGCAGCTTGTCGACAGGGTGGGAGACCCAGTACTTC. The encoded protein is CASSLSTGWETQYF.

The chain combines TRBV19 with TRBJ1-2, with a tentative D call TRBD1 (5 bases). Germline V gene sequence: CDR1 LNHDA, CDR2 SQIVND (reference sequence). This CDR3 region has 14 residues. Trimming left V 1 base short and J 6 bases short, with 12 bases between. The chain's CDR3 is CASSIVLGADGYTF. CDR3 nucleotides: TGTGCCAGTAGTATAGTGTTAGGGGCGGATGGCTACACCTTC.

The rearrangement links TRBV5-1 to TRBJ1-1; D uncertain. The CDR3 totals 14 residues. Trimming stripped 0 bases from V and 2 bases from J, with 8 bases between. Germline V gene data show CDR1 as SGHRS and CDR2 as YFSETQ. DNA for the CDR3: TGCGCCAGCAGCTTGGGGAGACCCAACACTGAAGCTTTCTTT. It is translated as CASSLGRPNTEAFF.

The rearrangement links TRBV11-2 to TRBJ2-7, with 12 bases matching TRBD2. The junction had 17 bases not matched to a gene; V was cut back by 5 bases and J by 3 bases. From germline, CDR1 is SGHAT and CDR2 FQNNGV. This CDR3 has 19 residues. CDR3 region: CASSPRLAGVIERVYEQYV. CDR3 nucleotides: TGTGCCAGCAGCCCCCGACTAGCGGGAGTGATTGAGAGGGTCTACGAGCAGTACGTC.

V gene TRBV7-9 combines with J gene TRBJ2-7; 8 nucleotides line up with TRBD1. Trimming at V came to 4 bases and at J to 6 bases, leaving 8 bases not matched to a gene. The CDR3 has 14 amino acids. Germline V lookup: CDR1 SEHNR, CDR2 FQNEAQ (reference sequence). CDR3 loop: CASSSLTGVAEQYF. DNA for the CDR3: TGTGCCAGCAGCTCGCTGACAGGGGTGGCCGAGCAGTACTTC.

The gene calls are TRBV30 and TRBJ2-2; D is possibly TRBD2 (6 bases). The germline gives CDR1 GTSNPN, CDR2 SVGIG (reference sequence). The CDR3 contains 16 residues. The V gene lost 7 bases and the J gene lost 0 bases, with 18 bases spanning the gap. In DNA form, the CDR3 reads TGTGCCTACCCTGCCGCGGGGAGAGCGAACACCGGGGAGCTGTTTTTT. Amino acids: CAYPAAGRANTGELFF.

J is TRBJ1-5 and V is TRBV6-6; D is unresolved. The CDR3 consists of 14 residues. V lost 5 bases to trimming and J lost 6 bases, with 14 bases between them. CDR1 and CDR2 (germline): MNHNY, SVGAGI (reference sequence). Here the CDR3 DNA reads TGTGCCAGCAGTACGGCAGGCTACGGTCAGCCCCAGCATTTT. Translation gives CASSTAGYGQPQHF.

V is TRBV9 and J is TRBJ1-2; D perhaps matches TRBD1 (5 bases). The CDR3 is 14 amino acids. Germline lookup yields CDR1 SGDLS and CDR2 YYNGEE. V gave up 0 bases and J gave up 6 bases, with 12 bases separating them. The CDR3 reads CASSVGGNQDGYTF. The DNA for the CDR3 is TGTGCCAGCAGCGTAGGGGGCAATCAGGATGGCTACACCTTC.

V usage is TRBV28 and J usage is TRBJ2-5; a weak D match, TRBD2 (5 bases). This CDR3 is built from 13 residues. V lost 6 bases and J lost 3, with 11 bases in between. CDR1 and CDR2 (germline): MDHEN, SYDVKM. The CDR3 sequence is CASRGELEETQYF. The CDR3, as DNA: TGTGCCAGCAGGGGAGAGTTGGAAGAGACCCAGTACTTC.

The V and J genes are TRBV5-6 and TRBJ2-3, with 8 nucleotides matching TRBD2. The V and J ends lost 0 bases and 4 bases, in that order; junction bases with no gene match: 10. This CDR3 has 17 amino acids. In germline, CDR1 is SGHDT, CDR2 YYEEEE. The CDR3 coding sequence is TGTGCCAGCAGCTTGGGCCGACTAGCGCCGGGGGCAGATACGCAGTATTTT. The encoded protein is CASSLGRLAPGADTQYF.

This rearrangement joins TRBV7-3 to TRBJ1-1; no reliable D call. The V end was cut by 1 base, the J end by 1 base, with 7 bases between. The CDR3 loop spans 14 amino acids. CDR1 SGHTA and CDR2 FQGTGA come from the germline V gene. The CDR3 loop reads CASSLIAANTEAFF. The CDR3 DNA follows: TGTGCCAGCAGCTTAATCGCGGCGAACACTGAAGCTTTCTTT.

The rearrangement joins TRBV18 to TRBJ1-5, with TRBD1 matching over 7 bases. There are 14 residues in the CDR3. Looked up from germline, CDR1 is KGHSH and CDR2 is LQKENI. V dropped 5 bases and J dropped 6; count of bases not matched to a gene: 7. CDR3 protein: CASSTGQDGQPQHF. As DNA, the CDR3 is TGTGCCAGCTCAACCGGACAGGACGGTCAGCCCCAGCATTTT.

The V gene is TRBV11-2, the J gene TRBJ1-1, with 7 bases aligning to TRBD1. The V gene end was trimmed by 1 base and the J gene end by 5 bases; junction bases not matched to a gene: 4. CDR3 size: 14 residues. Germline-derived CDR1 and CDR2 are SGHAT and FQNNGV. The CDR3, as DNA: TGTGCCAGCAGCTTAGGACAGGGAAAGACTGAAGCTTTCTTT. Translating it yields CASSLGQGKTEAFF.

The chain couples TRBV9 to TRBJ2-6; D is possibly TRBD1 (6 bases). V lost 0 bases to trimming and J lost 4 bases, with 14 bases between them. The V gene's germline CDR1 is SGDLS and CDR2 YYNGEE. The CDR3 is made up of 17 amino acids. The CDR3 coding sequence is TGTGCCAGCAGCGTAGAGGGGGATCCAGCGGGGGCCAACGTCCTGACTTTC. This gives the protein CASSVEGDPAGANVLTF.

This rearrangement joins TRBV6-5 to TRBJ2-1; D may be TRBD2 (5 bases). Trimming cost V 8 bases and J 0 bases, with 8 bases left between them. This CDR3 has 13 amino acids. Looked up from germline, CDR1 is MNHEY and CDR2 is SVGAGI. The CDR3 region has the DNA TGTGCCAGCCGGACTGTCTCCTACAATGAGCAGTTCTTC. It is translated as CASRTVSYNEQFF.

The chain combines TRBV5-1 with TRBJ2-2; tentatively, D is TRBD1 (6 bases). The CDR3 spans 15 residues. The germline CDR1 and CDR2 sequences are SGHRS and YFSETQ. The V end was cut by 1 base, the J end by 6 bases, with 13 bases between. The CDR3 coding sequence is TGCGCCAGCAGCTTGACAGACTCAGGGGCCGGGGAGCTGTTTTTT. Its translation is CASSLTDSGAGELFF.

The chain carries TRBV9 and TRBJ2-2; D unresolved. The CDR3 runs to 14 residues. V was cut by 0 bases and J by 6 bases, with 9 bases left in between. Germline V gene sequence: CDR1 SGDLS, CDR2 YYNGEE. CDR3 bases: TGTGCCAGCAGCGTAGGTGGCCTAGCCGGGGAGCTGTTTTTT. Its translation is CASSVGGLAGELFF.

The chain combines TRBV6-6 with TRBJ2-2; 9 bases agree with TRBD2. Germline trimming cut 6 bases from V and 4 bases from J; bases unmatched to any gene: 6. The germline V gene encodes CDR1 MNHNY and CDR2 SVGAGI (reference sequence). The CDR3 is made up of 15 amino acids. The CDR3 DNA follows: TGTGCCAGCAGCAAGCGGGAGGTCCGCACCGGGGAGCTGTTTTTT. It specifies CASSKREVRTGELFF.

CDR3 amino acids: CASSVASTGVAEAFF. The DNA of the CDR3 is TGTGCCAGCAGCGTAGCGTCGACCGGGGTCGCTGAAGCTTTCTTT. The V call is TRBV9, the J call TRBJ1-1, with D uncertain. This CDR3 is built from 15 residues. Germline lookup yields CDR1 SGDLS and CDR2 YYNGEE. The germline V and J ends were trimmed by 0 bases and 6 bases, with 15 bases remaining between them.